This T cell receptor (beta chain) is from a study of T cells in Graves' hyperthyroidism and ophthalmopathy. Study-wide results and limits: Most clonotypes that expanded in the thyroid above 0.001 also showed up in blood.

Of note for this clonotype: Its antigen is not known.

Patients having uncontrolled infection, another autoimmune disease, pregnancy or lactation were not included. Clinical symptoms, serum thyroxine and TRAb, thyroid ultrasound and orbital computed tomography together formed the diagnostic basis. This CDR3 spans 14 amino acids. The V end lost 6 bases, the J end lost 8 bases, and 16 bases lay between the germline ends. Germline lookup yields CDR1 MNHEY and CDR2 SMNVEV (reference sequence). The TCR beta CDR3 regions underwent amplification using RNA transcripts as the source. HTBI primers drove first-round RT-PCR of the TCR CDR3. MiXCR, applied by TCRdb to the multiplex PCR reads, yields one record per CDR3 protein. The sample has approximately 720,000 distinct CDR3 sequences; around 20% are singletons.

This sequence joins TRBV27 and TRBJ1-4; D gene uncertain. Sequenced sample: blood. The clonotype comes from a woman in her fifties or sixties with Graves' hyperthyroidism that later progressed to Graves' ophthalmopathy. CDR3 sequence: CASSTTEVSEKLFF. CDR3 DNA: TGTGCCAGCAGCACGACGGAGGTGTCGGAAAAACTGTTTTTT.